The next 20 T cell receptor beta chains were all read from a single sample in a study of blood T cell repertoires in COVID-19 (dated by TCRdb to the early 2020s). The library was generated by the immunoSEQ multiplex PCR assay. Drawn from immuneACCESS, this table holds only the in-frame rearrangements with V and J called that TCRdb kept. Clones are partly lost; checked studies trace under half to an unresolved V gene and leave the rest unexplained. The sample table shows some 150,000 clones, and around 84% are seen once. Roughly 1.7% of the sample is taken by the ten largest. The sequencing input was peripheral blood. Source of these receptors: an elderly man with acute or convalescent COVID-19.

The genes are TRBV2 and TRBJ2-2; D gene unclear. From germline, CDR1 is SNHLY and CDR2 FYNNEI. V was clipped by 3 bases and J by 0 bases, with 2 bases between them. The CDR3 extends over 13 amino acids. The CDR3 nucleotides are TGTGCCAGCAGTGACACGAACACCGGGGAGCTGTTTTTT. As protein: CASSDTNTGELFF.

This chain links TRBV11-2 with TRBJ1-2; D unresolved. V was clipped by 1 base and J by 4 bases, with 19 bases between them. The germline V gene has CDR1 SGHAT and CDR2 FQNNGV. This CDR3 region has 17 residues. The CDR3 here is CASSLGVGLASSYGYTF. The CDR3 nucleotides are TGTGCCAGCAGCTTAGGAGTAGGACTTGCCTCTAGCTATGGCTACACCTTC.

This clone appeared once. The chain links TRBV14 to TRBJ2-3, with D tentatively TRBD2 (6 bases). This CDR3 has 16 residues. Germline V gene lookup returns CDR1 SGHDN and CDR2 FVKESK. V was shortened by 5 bases and J by 4 bases, with 19 bases between the two germline ends. The CDR3 coding sequence is TGTGCCAGCAGCTCGAGGCCGGGACTTGAGGCAGATACGCAGTATTTT. Its protein is CASSSRPGLEADTQYF.

The chain links TRBV11-2 to TRBJ1-4; the D gene is possibly TRBD1 (5 bases). The germline CDR1 and CDR2 sequences are SGHAT and FQNNGV. This CDR3 is built from 15 residues. The V and J ends lost 5 bases and 0 bases respectively, with 10 bases between them. CDR3 sequence reads: CASSPGWATNEKLFF. CDR3 sequence (DNA): TGTGCCAGCAGCCCAGGGTGGGCAACTAATGAAAAACTGTTTTTT.

This clone was observed once. This sequence joins TRBV27 and TRBJ2-7; maybe TRBD2 (5 bases). Germline V CDR1 and CDR2: MNHEY, SMNVEV (reference sequence). This CDR3 contains 13 residues. Trimming shortened V by 6 bases and J by 3 bases, and 12 bases separated the two germline ends. CDR3 residues: CASSPSGLYEQYF. In nucleotides, the CDR3 is TGTGCCAGCAGCCCTTCCGGACTCTACGAGCAGTACTTC.

In this sample, this clone turned up once. CDR3 sequence: CASSEDDRGGSYEQYV. CDR3 DNA: TGTGCCAGCAGCGAGGACGACAGGGGTGGCTCCTACGAGCAGTACGTC. The chain uses TRBV7-6 and TRBJ2-7; 8 nucleotides align to TRBD1. Germline lookup yields CDR1 SGHVS and CDR2 FNYEAQ. The CDR3 has 16 amino acids. The junction had 9 bases not matched to a gene; V was cut back by 5 bases and J by 0 bases.

The rearrangement uses TRBV7-2 and TRBJ1-6, with a tentative D call TRBD1 (5 bases). Per the germline V gene, CDR1 is SGHTA and CDR2 is FQGNSA. The CDR3 sequence is 13 residues long. Deletions cut 2 bases from V and 9 bases from J, with 8 bases between. The chain's CDR3 is CASSLQGGSPLHF. The DNA for the CDR3 is TGTGCCAGCAGCTTACAGGGAGGTTCACCCCTCCACTTT.

The chain joins TRBV7-8 to TRBJ1-1; 7 bases agree with TRBD1. Germline V gene data show CDR1 as SGHVS and CDR2 as FQNEAQ. V lost 5 bases to trimming and J lost 5 bases; unmatched junction nucleotides: 8. The CDR3 has 14 amino acids. The CDR3 here is CASSARQGLTEAFF. The DNA for the CDR3 is TGTGCCAGCAGCGCTCGACAGGGTTTGACTGAAGCTTTCTTT.

The gene calls are TRBV7-9 and TRBJ1-1, with 7 bases that match TRBD1. This CDR3 is 15 amino acids long. Per germline, CDR1 SEHNR and CDR2 FQNEAQ (reference sequence). Trimming took 4 bases from V and 4 from J; bases not matched to a gene: 9. In DNA, the CDR3 is TGTGCCAGCAGCTCCCCGCGACAGGGTAGCACTGAAGCTTTCTTT. Translation: CASSSPRQGSTEAFF. The full variable domain, its missing parts supplied by reference TRBV7-9 and TRBJ1-1, is DTGVSQNPRHKITKRGQNVTFRCDPISEHNRLYWYRQTLGQGPEFLTYFQNEAQLEKSRLLSDRFSAERPKGSFSTLEIQRTEQGDSAMYLCASSSPRQGSTEAFFGQGTRLTVV.

The chain employs TRBV5-4 and TRBJ2-7; TRBD2 matches at 10 bases. Per germline, CDR1 SGHNT and CDR2 YYREEE (reference sequence). Unmatched junction bases numbered 9, after V lost 3 bases and J lost 6 bases. The CDR3 runs 15 residues. CDR3 DNA sequence: TGTGCCAGCAGCTGGATCACTAGCGGGGTTAGCGAGCAGTACTTC. Its translation is CASSWITSGVSEQYF.

This chain connects TRBV25-1 to TRBJ1-5; TRBD1 matches at 8 bases. Germline lookup yields CDR1 MGHDK and CDR2 SYGVNS. Trimming removed 8 bases from V and 4 bases from J; junction bases left unmatched: 7. The length of the CDR3 is 14 residues. As DNA, the CDR3 is TGTGCCAGCCGGGCCACAGGGGGGAATCAGCCCCAGCATTTT. Amino acid sequence: CASRATGGNQPQHF.

The chain links TRBV18 to TRBJ2-2, with 7 bases fitting TRBD1. The length of the CDR3 is 16 residues. Trimming at V came to 2 bases and at J to 3 bases, leaving 6 bases not matched to a gene. CDR1 and CDR2 (germline): KGHSH, LQKENI. DNA for the CDR3: TGTGCCAGCTCACCAGCTTACAGGGGTCACACCGGGGAGCTGTTTTTT. This gives the protein CASSPAYRGHTGELFF.

The table lists this clone with a few counts. The J gene is TRBJ2-3, the V gene TRBV5-1, with a tentative D call TRBD2 (6 bases). Germline CDR1 SGHRS, CDR2 YFSETQ. Deletions cut 3 bases from V and 0 bases from J, with 11 bases between. The CDR3 has 15 residues. CDR3 region: CASSSPGLSTDTQYF. CDR3 in DNA: TGCGCCAGCAGCTCGCCGGGACTTAGCACAGATACGCAGTATTTT.

A remark on this clone: The sample holds other DNA sequences that translate to the same CDR3. In nucleotides, the CDR3 is TGTGCCAGCAGCCAAGAAGGGGTCTATGGCTACACCTTC. Amino acid sequence: CASSQEGVYGYTF. V gene TRBV3-1 (or the pseudogene TRBV3-2) combines with J gene TRBJ1-2; tentative D call: TRBD1 (5 bases). V was trimmed by 0 bases and J by 4 bases, leaving 6 bases between them. Germline V gene sequence: CDR1 LGHDT, CDR2 YNNKEL (reference sequence). The CDR3 loop spans 13 amino acids.

The chain has TRBV11-3 and TRBJ2-2, with D possibly being TRBD1 (6 bases). This CDR3 has 14 amino acids. V was cut by 5 bases and J by 1 base, with 8 bases left in between. Germline values: CDR1 SGHNT, CDR2 YENEEA. The CDR3 sequence is CASSKGGNTGELFF. The CDR3 nucleotides read TGTGCCAGCAGCAAAGGGGGGAACACCGGGGAGCTGTTTTTT. The whole variable domain, remainder taken from reference TRBV11-3 and TRBJ2-2, is EAGVVQSPRYKIIEKKQPVAFWCNPISGHNTLYWYLQNLGQGPELLIRYENEEAVDDSQLPKDRFSAERLKGVDSTLKIQPAELGDSAVYLCASSKGGNTGELFFGEGSRLTVL.

This chain links TRBV5-1 with TRBJ2-3; perhaps TRBD1 as D (6 bases). Germline values: CDR1 SGHRS, CDR2 YFSETQ. This CDR3 region has 14 residues. The V and J ends lost 3 bases and 3 bases respectively, with 11 bases between them. Written as DNA, the CDR3 is TGCGCCAGCAGCTGGGACAACCCGACAGATACGCAGTATTTT. This gives the protein CASSWDNPTDTQYF.

The CDR3 loop is CSASSGGGANEQYF. The CDR3 DNA reads TGCAGTGCTAGTTCGGGCGGGGGGGCCAACGAGCAGTACTTC. The chain combines TRBV20-1 with TRBJ2-7; 9 bases fit TRBD2. The CDR3 loop spans 14 amino acids. Germline-derived CDR1 and CDR2 are DFQATT and SNEGSKA (reference sequence). V lost 3 bases, J lost 5 bases, and 8 bases stayed unmatched.

This clone showed up just a few times. J is TRBJ1-6 and V is TRBV5-4; possible D gene TRBD1, 5 bases. Trimming took off 0 bases at V and 11 bases at J, with 12 bases between the two ends. Germline assignment: CDR1 SGHNT and CDR2 YYREEE (reference sequence). This CDR3 is 14 amino acids long. The DNA for the CDR3 is TGTGCCAGCAGCTTGGATGGGGGGGATACACCCCTCCACTTT. It yields the protein CASSLDGGDTPLHF.

The chain is built from TRBV11-2 and TRBJ1-2; D gene uncertain. The ends were cut back, 0 bases at V and 4 bases at J, with 12 bases in the middle. Germline CDR1 and CDR2: SGHAT and FQNNGV. The CDR3 contains 15 residues. The chain's CDR3 is CASSLEGSLLYGYTF. CDR3 DNA: TGTGCCAGCAGCTTAGAGGGCAGTCTTCTCTATGGCTACACCTTC.

There are a few counts of this clone. The chain couples TRBV2 to TRBJ1-1; 9 bases fit TRBD1. In germline, CDR1 is SNHLY, CDR2 FYNNEI. CDR3 size: 15 residues. The ends lost 2 bases at V and 4 bases at J; junction bases unmatched: 5. CDR3 protein: CASSETGGIGTEAFF. In nucleotides, the CDR3 is TGTGCCAGCAGTGAAACAGGGGGCATTGGCACTGAAGCTTTCTTT.